In its sample, the clone carrying this TCR beta chain was seen a few times. Trimming at V came to 0 bases and at J to 11 bases, leaving 7 bases not matched to a gene. The CDR3 extends over 13 amino acids. Germline V CDR1 and CDR2: SGHRS, YFSETQ. One entry per CDR3 protein, called by TCRdb with MiXCR from the RT-PCR reads. The repertoire holds 150,000 to 200,000 distinct CDR3 sequences, 25% to 35% seen once, with roughly 3.2% in the top ten. The data stem from a study of patients and donors after allogeneic stem cell transplantation. This chain uses TRBV5-1 with TRBJ1-1; 7 nucleotides agree with TRBD1. Sequenced: blood, either unsorted or a sorted T cell fraction (not recorded which). This receptor was taken from a human donor who was either an allogeneic HSCT recipient or a stem cell or donor lymphocyte infusion donor (not recorded which). It is not recorded whose cells these are; they may come from a transplant donor. The CDR3 reads CASSLAVGTVAFF. The CDR3 coding sequence is TGCGCCAGCAGCTTGGCCGTCGGGACAGTTGCTTTCTTT.